This T cell receptor (beta chain) originates from a study of neurological immune-mediated disorders (dated by TCRdb to about 2019). Regarding the research as a whole: Among the roughly 34 multiple sclerosis patients, relapsing-remitting MS was present in 31 and secondary progressive MS was present in 3. The study compared peripheral blood TCR-beta repertoires of HTLV-I-associated myelopathy (HAM/TSP) patients, multiple sclerosis patients and healthy controls using UMI-based sequencing. The 90 to 120 TCR-beta libraries covered PBMC samples along with longitudinal samples, technical triplicates, and paired sorted CD4+ and CD8+ T-cell subsets. Of the approximately 70 subjects in the cohort, about 14 were HAM/TSP patients, about 35 were multiple sclerosis patients, and roughly 20 were healthy controls.

The sample holds a few counts of this clonotype. No cognate antigen has been identified for it. No base qualities exist here, and no much larger clone lies one base off it. cDNA synthesis used template-switch 5'RACE with a primer carrying a 10-nucleotide random unique molecular identifier tagging each TCR transcript. Every sequencing run yielded over 170 million TCR-beta sequences covering 15-18 subjects. Total RNA was extracted with the RNeasy kit. The KAPA Real-time Library Amplification kit was used to amplify TCR-beta VDJ regions with primers targeting the TCR constant region and the 5'RACE anchor. A first PCR added sample indexes and Illumina adaptors, after which a second PCR increased the library yield. After purification with Ampure beads, the TCR product of roughly 650 bp was size-selected on a 2% E-gel SizeSelection system. Before pooling, library quality was checked on a Bioanalyzer, concentration was measured with Qubit, and libraries were quantified with the Kapa Library Quantification kit. Paired-end 2 x 150 bp sequencing of the libraries was performed on an Illumina HiSeq 2500. To increase sequence diversity, roughly 24-32% phiX was spiked into each library pool. The original methods were these. The UMI-based MiGEC pipeline processed quality-filtered reads and removed over 85% of raw TCR sequences during error correction. IMGT germline references were used for alignment of VDJ genes, and clonotypes were defined by a unique CDR3 amino acid sequence together with V-J genes. Clonal expansion, Shannon diversity, and CDR3 relatedness (CalcPairwiseDistances, ClusterSamples) were evaluated with VDJtools, and phylogenetic trees were built with CLCbio workbench. Clones with at least 8 unique UMIs were defined as expanded, with this threshold being based on coefficient-of-variation modelling across technical triplicates. TCRdb trimmed the raw reads at Q25, called clones with MiXCR and kept productive beta chains. Identical CDR3 proteins give one entry, which carries the most common genes and DNA. It is TCRdb's table, rather than the study itself, that gives the V and J calls and clone size. Present in this sample are 45,000 to 50,000 distinct CDR3 sequences, around 4% of which were seen just once. Around 6% of the sample belongs to the ten largest clones.

For unsorted PBMC libraries, 2 million PBMCs were used after storage in RNAlater at -80 degrees C until RNA extraction. The multiple sclerosis patients were enrolled in a US clinical protocol that used magnetic resonance imaging to evaluate disease progression. PBMCs were separated from peripheral blood using Ficoll-Hypaque density gradient centrifugation and then cryopreserved in liquid nitrogen. General conclusions and limits of the study: The MS cluster showed no association with clinical or MRI features, and the authors stated that larger cohorts are needed. Repertoires from 18 of 34 MS patients were grouped by phylogenetic analysis into a cluster of related CDR3 sequences, suggesting a possible repertoire-level signature. TCR clonal expansion was highest in HAM/TSP patients and lowest in MS patients, with MS patients falling below even healthy controls. Across subjects, expanded clones never shared an identical CDR3 amino acid sequence, which suggests that the TCR-beta repertoires in every group were private.

The CDR3 starts with the cysteine, ends with the phenylalanine, and has 16 residues. CDR3 DNA only is kept here, 48 bases in frame from base 1. CDR1 and CDR2 are read off the germline V gene as SGHRS and YFSETQ. Trimming removed 0 bases from V and 2 bases from J, leaving 14 bases between the germline ends. The clonotype originates from a woman aged 55-69 years with multiple sclerosis. Rearrangement joined TRBV5-1 to TRBJ2-5; TRBD2 is possibly the D segment (5 matching bases). Sequencing used PBMCs. CDR3 sequence: CASSLVTSHIQETQYF. The bases read TGCGCCAGCAGCTTGGTAACTAGTCACATTCAAGAGACCCAGTACTTC.